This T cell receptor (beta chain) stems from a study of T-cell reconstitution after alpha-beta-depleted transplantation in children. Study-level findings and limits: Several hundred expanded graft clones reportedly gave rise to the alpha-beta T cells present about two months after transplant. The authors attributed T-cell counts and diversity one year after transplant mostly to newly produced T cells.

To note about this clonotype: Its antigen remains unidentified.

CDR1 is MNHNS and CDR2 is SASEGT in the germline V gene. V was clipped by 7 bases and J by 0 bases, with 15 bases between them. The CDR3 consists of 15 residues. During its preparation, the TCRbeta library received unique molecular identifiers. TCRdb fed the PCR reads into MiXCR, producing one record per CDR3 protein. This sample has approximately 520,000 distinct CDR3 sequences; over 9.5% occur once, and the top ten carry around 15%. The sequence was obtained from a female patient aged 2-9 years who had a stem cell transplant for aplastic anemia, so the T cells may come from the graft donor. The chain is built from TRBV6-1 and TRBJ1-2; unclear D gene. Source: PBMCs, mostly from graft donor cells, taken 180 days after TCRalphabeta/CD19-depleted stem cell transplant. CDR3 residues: CASIFLARTNYGYTF. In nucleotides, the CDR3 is TGTGCCAGCATCTTCCTCGCCCGCACTAACTATGGCTACACCTTC.